This T cell receptor (beta chain) is from a study of blood T cell repertoires in COVID-19. In the study overall: Sites across the United States, Italy and Spain contributed samples from acute and convalescent COVID-19. PBMCs, B-cell-depleted T cells, or T cells provided the cDNA or gDNA that made up the material.

Source study methods: Using reference gene primer amplification, nucleated cell counts were estimated. Sequenced by immunoSEQ multiplex PCR; TCRdb stores in-frame clones only, minus some. V and J calls plus clone size are reproduced from that table; the DNA served to infer D and trimming. The sample carries some 200,000 clones, roughly nine tenths recorded once. CDR1 and CDR2 (germline): MNHEY, SMNVEV (reference sequence). With 5 bases clipped from V and 4 bases from J, the junction kept 9 bases outside the gene matches. This CDR3 is built from 16 residues. Participants were aged 18 to 89 years, lived in roughly 23 US areas, and enrolled virtually.

The TCR was taken from a woman aged 18-29 years who had recovered from COVID-19. The sample comprised PBMCs or T cells enriched from blood (not recorded which). This chain links TRBV27 with TRBJ2-2; 8 bases align to TRBD2. CDR3 nucleotide sequence: TGTGCCAGCAGTACCCCCAGCGGGGGTGGCACCGGGGAGCTGTTTTTT. It codes for CASSTPSGGGTGELFF.